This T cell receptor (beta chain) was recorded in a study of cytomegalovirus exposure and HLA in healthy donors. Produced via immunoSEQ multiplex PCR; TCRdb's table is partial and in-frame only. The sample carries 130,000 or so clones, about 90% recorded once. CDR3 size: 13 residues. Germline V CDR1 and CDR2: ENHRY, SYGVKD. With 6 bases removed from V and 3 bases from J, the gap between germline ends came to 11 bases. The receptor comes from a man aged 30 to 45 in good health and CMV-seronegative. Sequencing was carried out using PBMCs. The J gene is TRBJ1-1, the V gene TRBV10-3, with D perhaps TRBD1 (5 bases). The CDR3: CAIRTTGDTEAFF. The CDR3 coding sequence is TGTGCCATCAGGACTACGGGGGACACTGAAGCTTTCTTT.